This T cell receptor (beta chain) was identified in a study of identical twins. Each CDR3 protein gets one entry after TCRdb re-called the 5' RACE reads with MiXCR. The sample carries some 560,000 distinct CDR3 sequences, over 8.5% recorded once. Germline assignment: CDR1 SQVTM and CDR2 ANQGSEA. V lost 1 base and J 9 bases, leaving 10 bases between the germline ends. This CDR3 is built from 12 residues. The sample was also linked to a second study, of yellow fever vaccine responses in identical twins.

The chain recombines TRBV29-1 with TRBJ2-1, with D hard to call. Material for sequencing was PBMCs. The sequence came from a woman aged 18-35 years in good health. CDR3 in amino acids: CSVEGLGTEQFF. The CDR3 nucleotides are TGCAGCGTTGAAGGACTCGGCACTGAGCAGTTCTTC.